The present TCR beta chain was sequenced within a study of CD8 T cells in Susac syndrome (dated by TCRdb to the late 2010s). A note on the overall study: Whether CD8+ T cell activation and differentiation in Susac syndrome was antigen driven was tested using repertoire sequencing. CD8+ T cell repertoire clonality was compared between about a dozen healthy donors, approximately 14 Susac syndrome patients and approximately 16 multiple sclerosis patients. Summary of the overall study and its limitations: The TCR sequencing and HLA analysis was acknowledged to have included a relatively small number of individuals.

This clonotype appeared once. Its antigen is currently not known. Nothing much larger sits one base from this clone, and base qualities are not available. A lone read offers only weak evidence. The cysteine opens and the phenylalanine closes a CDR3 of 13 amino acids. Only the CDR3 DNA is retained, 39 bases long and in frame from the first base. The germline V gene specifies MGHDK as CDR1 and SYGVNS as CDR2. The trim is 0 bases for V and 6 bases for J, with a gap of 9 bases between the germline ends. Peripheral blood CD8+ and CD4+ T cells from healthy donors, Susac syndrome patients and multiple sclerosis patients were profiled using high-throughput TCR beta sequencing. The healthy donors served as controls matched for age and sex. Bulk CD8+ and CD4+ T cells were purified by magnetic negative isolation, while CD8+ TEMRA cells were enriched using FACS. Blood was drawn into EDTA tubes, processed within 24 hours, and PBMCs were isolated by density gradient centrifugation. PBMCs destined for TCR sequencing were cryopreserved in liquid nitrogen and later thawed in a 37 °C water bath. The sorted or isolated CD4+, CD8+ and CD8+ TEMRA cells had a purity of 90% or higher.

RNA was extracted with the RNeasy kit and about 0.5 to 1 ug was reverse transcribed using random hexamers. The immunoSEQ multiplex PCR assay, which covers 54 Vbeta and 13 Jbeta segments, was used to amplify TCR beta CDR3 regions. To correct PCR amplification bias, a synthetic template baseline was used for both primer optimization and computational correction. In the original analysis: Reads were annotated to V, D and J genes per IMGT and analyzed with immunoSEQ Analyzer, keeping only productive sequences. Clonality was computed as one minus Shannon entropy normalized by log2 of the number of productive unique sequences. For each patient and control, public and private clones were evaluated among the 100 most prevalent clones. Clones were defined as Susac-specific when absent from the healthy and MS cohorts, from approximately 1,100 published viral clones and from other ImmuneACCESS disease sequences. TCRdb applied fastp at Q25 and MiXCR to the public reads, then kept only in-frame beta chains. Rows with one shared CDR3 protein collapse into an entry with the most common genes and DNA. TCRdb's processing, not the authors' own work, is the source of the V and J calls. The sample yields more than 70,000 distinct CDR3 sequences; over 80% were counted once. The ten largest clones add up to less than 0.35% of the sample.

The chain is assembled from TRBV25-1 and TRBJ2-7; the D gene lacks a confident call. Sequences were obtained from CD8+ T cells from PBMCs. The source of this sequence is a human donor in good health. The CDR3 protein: CASSEYPTGEQYF. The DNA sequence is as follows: TGTGCCAGCAGTGAATACCCGACTGGCGAGCAGTACTTC.